This T cell receptor (beta chain) stems from a study of blood T cell repertoires in COVID-19. As for the study in general: The samples span acute and convalescent COVID-19 from the United States, Italy and Spain. Nucleic acid was either cDNA or gDNA, and it came from T cells, B-cell-depleted T cells, or PBMCs.

Original processing notes: For nucleated cells, counts were estimated from reference gene primer amplification. The data were produced by immunoSEQ multiplex PCR, yet TCRdb's version contains in-frame clones alone and is incomplete. The V and J calls and the clone size are those of that table, but D and trimming were determined from the DNA. The sample has tens of thousands of clones, 70% to 90% seen once. The CDR3 is 13 residues long. V shed 3 bases and J shed 7 bases, with 11 bases lying between them. Germline CDR1 reads SGHRS; CDR2 reads YFSETQ. The chain carries TRBV5-1 and TRBJ2-1; D uncertain. The clonotype comes from a human donor in a cohort sampled during active COVID-19. The source material was peripheral blood. CDR3 DNA: TGCGCCAGCAGCTGGGCCTCGGTAAATGAGCAGTTCTTC. It is translated as CASSWASVNEQFF.